This entry concerns a single T cell receptor beta chain. With 8 bases clipped from V and 9 bases from J, the junction kept 14 bases outside the gene matches. The CDR3 totals 14 residues. Looked up from germline, CDR1 is MDHEN and CDR2 is SYDVKM. These data come from a study of blood T cell repertoires in COVID-19. Clones were sequenced by immunoSEQ multiplex PCR, and TCRdb holds only the in-frame ones, with some missing. Of roughly 250,000 clones listed, around 87% are singletons. The source of this sequence is a woman in her forties or fifties with acute or convalescent COVID-19. The rearrangement uses TRBV28 and TRBJ1-2; 8 positions agree with TRBD1. Sequencing input: peripheral blood. In DNA, the CDR3 is TGTGCCAGCTACGCCGGGGCAGGGGGCAAAAGCTACACCTTC. Residues: CASYAGAGGKSYTF.